This T cell receptor beta chain was captured in a study of blood T cells in healthy people across ages. Overall study findings and caveats: Any conclusive comparison of naive versus antigen-experienced cells was prevented by using unsorted PBMCs. Getting older went along with TCR beta diversity per million T cells dropping roughly linearly.

There are many counts of this clonotype. The antigen remains unidentified. The V gene's germline CDR1 is DFQATT and CDR2 SNEGSKA (reference sequence). Trimming removed 6 bases from V and 5 bases from J, with 10 bases in between. The CDR3 consists of 11 residues. For the second PCR, which ran for about 6 to 11 cycles, a sample-barcoded 5' primer and a J-beta primer mix were used. From the 5' RACE reads, TCRdb called clonotypes with MiXCR, one entry per CDR3 protein. This sample has under 800,000 distinct CDR3 sequences, with over 20% found just once. Researchers report isolating at least 7 million PBMCs per sample.

The TCR was taken from a man in his 70s in good health. The sample taken for sequencing was blood. The V gene is TRBV20-1, the J gene TRBJ2-5, with D perhaps matching TRBD1 (5 bases). The CDR3: CSAEWGETQYF. DNA for the CDR3: TGCAGTGCCGAGTGGGGCGAGACCCAGTACTTC.